Presented here are 11 T cell receptor beta chains from one specimen sequenced in a study of blood T cell repertoires in COVID-19. Sequencing used immunoSEQ multiplex PCR; TCRdb keeps in-frame clones, though not all of them. The data hold 150,000 to 170,000 clones, with about 81% observed a single time. The sequenced sample consisted of PBMCs or T cells enriched from blood (not recorded which). The source of these receptors is a man aged 50 to 60 who had recovered from COVID-19.

The rearrangement uses TRBV5-5 and TRBJ2-2; TRBD1 agrees at 10 bases. The CDR3 totals 16 residues. Losses at the gene ends were 4 bases for V and 1 base for J; bases not matched to a gene: 4. From germline, CDR1 is SGHKS and CDR2 YYEKEE (reference sequence). The CDR3 reads CASSHRDRGNTGELFF. CDR3 DNA: TGTGCCAGCAGCCACCGGGACAGGGGGAACACCGGGGAGCTGTTTTTT.

This clone was detected only once. The chain joins TRBV10-3 to TRBJ2-5; the match to TRBD1 covers 9 bases. The CDR3 contains 15 residues. V gave up 4 bases and J gave up 2 bases; unmatched junction bases: 5. The germline gives CDR1 ENHRY, CDR2 SYGVKD. CDR3 DNA sequence: TGTGCCATCAGTGCATTGGGACAGGGACAAGAGACCCAGTACTTC. Residues: CAISALGQGQETQYF.

The gene calls are TRBV6-5 and TRBJ2-1; tentatively, D is TRBD1 (5 bases). This CDR3 region has 16 residues. The germline CDR1 and CDR2 sequences are MNHEY and SVGAGI. V was trimmed by 2 bases and J by 6 bases, leaving 17 bases between them. The CDR3 reads CASSYGSGRAGNEQFF. CDR3 sequence (DNA): TGTGCCAGCAGTTACGGTTCCGGCAGGGCTGGCAATGAGCAGTTCTTC.

The chain carries TRBV7-2 and TRBJ1-6; 9 positions agree with TRBD1. CDR3 length equals 16 residues. The trim removed 3 bases at V and 8 bases at J, leaving 8 bases unmatched. Germline V gene data show CDR1 as SGHTA and CDR2 as FQGNSA. The CDR3 reads CASSLRWGQGHSPLHF. The CDR3 DNA follows: TGTGCCAGCAGCTTGAGATGGGGACAGGGCCATTCACCCCTCCACTTT.

This clone occurred once. The rearrangement joins TRBV3-1 (or the pseudogene TRBV3-2) to TRBJ2-5, with 13 bases that match TRBD2. The CDR3 loop spans 17 amino acids. V dropped 4 bases and J dropped 6; count of bases not matched to a gene: 11. Germline CDR1 is LGHDT and CDR2 is YNNKEL (reference sequence). CDR3 protein: CASSLTSGGAVMKTQYF. As DNA, the CDR3 is TGTGCCAGCAGCCTAACTAGCGGGGGGGCCGTAATGAAGACCCAGTACTTC.

V and J are TRBV5-6 and TRBJ1-1; D unresolved. The CDR3 contains 11 residues. V lost 2 bases to trimming and J lost 7 bases, with 6 bases between them. From germline, CDR1 is SGHDT and CDR2 YYEEEE. Here the CDR3 DNA reads TGTGCCAGCAGCTTTCATTTTGAAGCTTTCTTT. As protein: CASSFHFEAFF.

In its sample, this clone was seen once. V usage is TRBV20-1 and J usage is TRBJ2-2, with 7 positions matching TRBD1. This CDR3 comprises 14 residues. J was trimmed by 4 bases and V by 3 bases; bases with no gene match: 5. Germline lookup yields CDR1 DFQATT and CDR2 SNEGSKA (reference sequence). Written as DNA, the CDR3 is TGCAGTGCTAGTAGGGGGCGCCTCACCGGGGAGCTGTTTTTT. It yields the protein CSASRGRLTGELFF.

The gene calls are TRBV30 and TRBJ1-1; D call uncertain. This CDR3 has 12 residues. V was pared by 0 bases and J by 0 bases, with 2 bases between. The germline gives CDR1 GTSNPN, CDR2 SVGIG (reference sequence). The CDR3 is CAWSVMNTEAFF. CDR3 in DNA: TGTGCCTGGAGTGTCATGAACACTGAAGCTTTCTTT.

This clone was observed a few times. V is TRBV10-3 and J is TRBJ2-7; D gene unclear. The CDR3 has 14 residues. The ends were cut back, 0 bases at V and 6 bases at J, with 12 bases in the middle. Germline CDR1 reads ENHRY; CDR2 reads SYGVKD. The CDR3 sequence: CAISESPSFFEQYF. Here the CDR3 DNA reads TGTGCCATCAGTGAGTCCCCTAGTTTCTTCGAGCAGTACTTC.

V is TRBV5-1 and J is TRBJ2-7; 9 bases match TRBD1. V lost 0 bases, J lost 9 bases, and 13 bases stayed unmatched. The germline V gene has CDR1 SGHRS and CDR2 YFSETQ. The CDR3 is made up of 16 amino acids. The CDR3 is CASSLGIGGTGTGQYF. CDR3 nucleotide sequence: TGCGCCAGCAGCTTGGGGATCGGAGGGACAGGGACGGGGCAGTACTTC.

This clone was detected a few times. The J gene is TRBJ1-2, the V gene TRBV19, with 7 positions matching TRBD1. The germline CDR1 and CDR2 sequences are LNHDA and SQIVND (reference sequence). J gave up 8 bases and V 2 bases, and 11 bases lay outside the gene matches. The length of the CDR3 is 15 residues. The CDR3 sequence: CASSISPGGLGGYTF. In DNA, the CDR3 is TGTGCCAGTAGTATAAGTCCAGGGGGTTTGGGGGGCTACACCTTC. Variable domain in full (rest from reference TRBV19 and TRBJ1-2): DGGITQSPKYLFRKEGQNVTLSCEQNLNHDAMYWYRQDPGQGLRLIYYSQIVNDFQKGDIAEGYSVSREKKESFPLTVTSAQKNPTAFYLCASSISPGGLGGYTFGSGTRLTVV.